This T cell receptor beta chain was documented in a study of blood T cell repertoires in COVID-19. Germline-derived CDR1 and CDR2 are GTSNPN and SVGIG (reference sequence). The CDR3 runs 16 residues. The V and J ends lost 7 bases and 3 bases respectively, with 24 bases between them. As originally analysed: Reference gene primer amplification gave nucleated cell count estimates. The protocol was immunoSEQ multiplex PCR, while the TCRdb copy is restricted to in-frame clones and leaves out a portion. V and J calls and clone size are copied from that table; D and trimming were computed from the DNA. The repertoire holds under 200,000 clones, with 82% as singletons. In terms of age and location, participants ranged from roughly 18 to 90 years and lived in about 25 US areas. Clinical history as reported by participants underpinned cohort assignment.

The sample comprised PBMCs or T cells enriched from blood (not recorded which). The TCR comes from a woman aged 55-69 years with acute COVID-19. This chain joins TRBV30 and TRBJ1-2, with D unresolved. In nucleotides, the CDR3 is TGTGCCTCTACGCCCGAATCGCGCGGACTACACTATGGCTACACCTTC. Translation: CASTPESRGLHYGYTF. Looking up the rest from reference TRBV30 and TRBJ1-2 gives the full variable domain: SQTIHQWPATLVQPVGSPLSLECTVEGTSNPNLYWYRQAAGRGLQLLFYSVGIGQISSEVPQNLSASRPQDRQFILSSKKLLLSDSGFYLCASTPESRGLHYGYTFGSGTRLTVV.